The 30 T cell receptor beta chains below were found in one sample sequenced in a study of T cell responses to AZD1222 COVID-19 vaccine. TCRdb's table, derived via immunoSEQ multiplex PCR, lists solely in-frame clones and lacks some. The sample shows about 54,000 clones, around nine tenths of them seen only once. Source: peripheral blood, taken 28 days after the second AZD1222 dose. The receptor set was obtained from an adult who received the AZD1222 COVID-19 vaccine.

This chain links TRBV10-2 with TRBJ2-1; 11 bases are a match to TRBD2. The germline CDR1 and CDR2 sequences are WSHSY and SAAADI. J lost 8 bases, V lost 8 bases, and 5 bases had no gene match. This CDR3 has 13 residues. For the CDR3, the DNA is TGCGCCAGCGCACTAGCGGGAGCGGATGAGCAGTTCTTC. As protein: CASALAGADEQFF.

The chain carries TRBV12-3 or TRBV12-4 and TRBJ1-5; D gene ambiguous. The CDR3 covers 12 residues. V gave up 3 bases and J gave up 7 bases, with 7 bases separating them. The CDR3: CASSFAGQPQHF. CDR3 DNA: TGTGCCAGCAGTTTCGCCGGGCAGCCCCAGCATTTT.

This rearrangement joins TRBV9 to TRBJ2-5; tentative D call: TRBD2 (6 bases). The V gene's germline CDR1 is SGDLS and CDR2 YYNGEE. The V end lost 3 bases, the J end lost 3 bases, and 15 bases lay between the germline ends. This CDR3 is built from 15 residues. DNA for the CDR3: TGTGCCAGCAGCGGTGCGGGACGCCGGGAAGAGACCCAGTACTTC. This gives the protein CASSGAGRREETQYF.

The chain carries TRBV5-8 and TRBJ1-2; no definite D call. Germline loops: CDR1 SGHTS, CDR2 YDEGEE. This CDR3 region has 10 residues. Deletions cut 4 bases from V and 13 bases from J, with 11 bases between. CDR3 bases: TGTGCCAGCAGCAAGGTTAGGGTCACCTTC. Residues: CASSKVRVTF.

The genes are TRBV5-1 and TRBJ1-3; weak D call: TRBD1 (6 bases). V was cut by 0 bases and J by 2 bases, with 9 bases left in between. The CDR3 runs 15 residues. Looked up from germline, CDR1 is SGHRS and CDR2 is YFSETQ. The CDR3 reads CASSLETGPGNTIYF. The DNA of the CDR3 is TGCGCCAGCAGCTTGGAGACAGGCCCTGGAAACACCATATATTTT. The full variable domain, its missing parts supplied by reference TRBV5-1 and TRBJ1-3, is KAGVTQTPRYLIKTRGQQVTLSCSPISGHRSVSWYQQTPGQGLQFLFEYFSETQRNKGNFPGRFSGRQFSNSRSEMNVSTLELGDSALYLCASSLETGPGNTIYFGEGSWLTVV.

This clone has a single count. V and J are TRBV28 and TRBJ1-1, with a weak D call TRBD1 (6 bases). Germline CDR1 and CDR2: MDHEN and SYDVKM. Deletions cut 7 bases from V and 1 base from J, with 16 bases between. The CDR3 is made up of 15 amino acids. The CDR3 loop reads CASTEGGQRNTEAFF. The DNA for the CDR3 is TGTGCCAGCACCGAGGGGGGGCAGAGGAACACTGAAGCTTTCTTT.

A single count supports this clone. The rearrangement uses TRBV4-1 and TRBJ1-3; D ambiguous. In germline, CDR1 is MGHRA, CDR2 YSYEKL. This CDR3 is built from 15 residues. V shed 4 bases and J shed 0 bases, with 10 bases lying between them. In DNA form, the CDR3 reads TGCGCCAGCAGCCCTGACACCTACTCTGGAAACACCATATATTTT. It is translated as CASSPDTYSGNTIYF.

This clone appeared a few times. The genes are TRBV7-2 and TRBJ1-5; TRBD1 agrees at 7 bases. The CDR3 loop spans 14 amino acids. Looked up from germline, CDR1 is SGHTA and CDR2 is FQGNSA. V shed 5 bases, J shed 6 bases, and the junction held 7 bases outside the gene matches. Written as DNA, the CDR3 is TGTGCCAGCAGCATACAGGGGATTGGTCAGCCCCAGCATTTT. This codes for CASSIQGIGQPQHF.

V is TRBV5-1 and J is TRBJ1-2, with unresolved D. CDR1 SGHRS and CDR2 YFSETQ come from the germline V gene. The CDR3 loop spans 13 amino acids. Trimming pared 0 bases from V and 2 bases from J, leaving 5 bases between. CDR3 amino acids: CASSLAQNYGYTF. CDR3 bases: TGCGCCAGCAGCTTGGCCCAAAACTATGGCTACACCTTC.

The V call is TRBV11-3, the J call TRBJ2-7; D unresolved. There are 13 residues in the CDR3. The V gene lost 5 bases and the J gene lost 2 bases, with 10 bases spanning the gap. In germline, CDR1 is SGHNT, CDR2 YENEEA. The CDR3 DNA reads as TGTGCCAGCAGCCAAACACATACCTACGAGCAGTACTTC. This sequence encodes CASSQTHTYEQYF. Combining the CDR3 with reference TRBV11-3 and TRBJ2-7 gives the whole variable domain EAGVVQSPRYKIIEKKQPVAFWCNPISGHNTLYWYLQNLGQGPELLIRYENEEAVDDSQLPKDRFSAERLKGVDSTLKIQPAELGDSAVYLCASSQTHTYEQYFGPGTRLTVT.

Points on this clone: One end of the junction is discordant with germline, which a read error may explain. The CDR3 sequence: CASTPSGSIAGVHF. CDR3 in DNA: TGTGCCAGCACCCCCAGCGGGAGTATAGCCGGAGTCCACTTC. The chain carries TRBV28 and TRBJ2-7; TRBD2 matches 8 bases. The CDR3 length is 14 residues. Germline V lookup: CDR1 MDHEN, CDR2 SYDVKM.

The CDR3 coding sequence is TGTGCCACCAGCAGAGATCCAACCACTGAAGCTTTCTTT. Residues: CATSRDPTTEAFF. The rearrangement joins TRBV15 to TRBJ1-1; the D is unclear. Germline CDR1 reads LNHNV; CDR2 reads YYDKDF (reference sequence). V lost 0 bases and J lost 4, with 6 bases in between. The CDR3 runs to 13 residues.

The rearrangement joins TRBV27 to TRBJ2-7; no definite D call. The V end was cut by 8 bases, the J end by 5 bases, with 16 bases between. CDR1 and CDR2 (germline): MNHEY, SMNVEV (reference sequence). The CDR3 has 13 residues. The CDR3 spells CASESALSNEQYF. Here the CDR3 DNA reads TGTGCCAGCGAGTCTGCCCTAAGCAACGAGCAGTACTTC.

The chain joins TRBV4-3 to TRBJ1-2; no clear D gene. This CDR3 comprises 16 residues. V shed 1 base and J shed 3 bases, with 15 bases lying between them. Germline-derived CDR1 and CDR2 are LGHNA and YSLEER. CDR3 sequence reads: CASSQAVTGPYYGYTF. Here the CDR3 DNA reads TGCGCCAGCAGCCAAGCTGTTACCGGGCCCTACTATGGCTACACCTTC.

The chain combines TRBV30 with TRBJ2-1; D unclear. Per the germline V gene, CDR1 is GTSNPN and CDR2 is SVGIG (reference sequence). The CDR3 totals 16 residues. Deletions cut 0 bases from V and 3 bases from J, with 15 bases between. The CDR3 coding sequence is TGTGCCTGGAGTGTGACAAACGTCGAACACTACAATGAGCAGTTCTTC. Translating it yields CAWSVTNVEHYNEQFF.

This chain links TRBV25-1 with TRBJ2-3, with 13 positions matching TRBD2. This CDR3 spans 15 amino acids. Trimming removed 7 bases from V and 3 bases from J; junction bases left unmatched: 4. The germline gives CDR1 MGHDK, CDR2 SYGVNS. This CDR3 is CASTSLAGGTDTQYF. CDR3 coding DNA: TGTGCCAGCACCTCACTAGCGGGGGGGACAGATACGCAGTATTTT.

V and J are TRBV11-2 and TRBJ2-2; TRBD1 matches 11 bases. Germline CDR1 and CDR2: SGHAT and FQNNGV. Trimming took 5 bases from V and 6 from J; bases not matched to a gene: 11. The CDR3 is 17 residues long. CDR3 protein: CASSPGLGQGAAGELFF. As DNA, the CDR3 is TGTGCCAGCAGCCCGGGATTAGGACAGGGGGCTGCCGGGGAGCTGTTTTTT. The full variable domain, rest sourced from reference TRBV11-2 and TRBJ2-2, is EAGVAQSPRYKIIEKRQSVAFWCNPISGHATLYWYQQILGQGPKLLIQFQNNGVVDDSQLPKDRFSAERLKGVDSTLKIQPAKLEDSAVYLCASSPGLGQGAAGELFFGEGSRLTVL.

The chain has TRBV28 and TRBJ1-5, with 10 bases identical to TRBD1. V dropped 8 bases and J dropped 7; count of bases not matched to a gene: 2. There are 12 residues in the CDR3. The V gene's germline CDR1 is MDHEN and CDR2 SYDVKM. In DNA form, the CDR3 reads TGTGCCAGCGGGACAGGGGACCAGCCCCAGCATTTT. It translates to CASGTGDQPQHF. The entire variable domain, with the rest obtained from reference TRBV28 and TRBJ1-5, is as follows: DVKVTQSSRYLVKRTGEKVFLECVQDMDHENMFWYRQDPGLGLRLIYFSYDVKMKEKGDIPEGYSVSREKKERFSLILESASTNQTSMYLCASGTGDQPQHFGDGTRLSIL.

This chain links TRBV5-1 with TRBJ1-2; 10 bases are shared with TRBD1. The ends lost 0 bases at V and 6 bases at J; junction bases unmatched: 8. Germline V gene data show CDR1 as SGHRS and CDR2 as YFSETQ. CDR3 length equals 16 residues. The CDR3 region is CASSLAGTGAVDGYTF. The CDR3 DNA follows: TGCGCCAGCAGCTTGGCCGGGACAGGGGCAGTGGATGGCTACACCTTC. Full variable domain (missing parts from reference TRBV5-1 and TRBJ1-2): KAGVTQTPRYLIKTRGQQVTLSCSPISGHRSVSWYQQTPGQGLQFLFEYFSETQRNKGNFPGRFSGRQFSNSRSEMNVSTLELGDSALYLCASSLAGTGAVDGYTFGSGTRLTVV.

This clone was observed a handful of times. As DNA, the CDR3 is TGTGCCAGCAGTTATCGTAGCAATCAGCCCCAGCATTTT. Translating gives CASSYRSNQPQHF. J is TRBJ1-5 and V is TRBV6-5; D remains unclear. Trimming took off 3 bases at V and 0 bases at J, with 3 bases between the two ends. Germline V CDR1 and CDR2: MNHEY, SVGAGI. The CDR3 sequence is 13 residues long.

The CDR3 sequence is CASSSSPGQINTEAFF. The CDR3 DNA reads TGTGCCAGCAGCTCGAGCCCTGGACAGATTAACACTGAAGCTTTCTTT. This chain uses TRBV7-9 with TRBJ1-1; D possibly corresponds to TRBD1 (6 bases). The CDR3 covers 16 residues. V was cut by 4 bases and J by 2 bases, with 17 bases left in between. Looked up from germline, CDR1 is SEHNR and CDR2 is FQNEAQ (reference sequence). The complete variable domain, with remaining parts taken from reference TRBV7-9 and TRBJ1-1, reads DTGVSQNPRHKITKRGQNVTFRCDPISEHNRLYWYRQTLGQGPEFLTYFQNEAQLEKSRLLSDRFSAERPKGSFSTLEIQRTEQGDSAMYLCASSSSPGQINTEAFFGQGTRLTVV.

This clone has only one observation. V is TRBV5-4 and J is TRBJ2-5; possibly TRBD2 for D (5 bases). The germline gives CDR1 SGHNT, CDR2 YYREEE (reference sequence). Trimming removed 0 bases at V and 2 bases at J, with 8 bases between. This CDR3 contains 14 residues. CDR3 protein: CASSLGLAQETQYF. DNA for the CDR3: TGTGCCAGCAGCTTGGGTCTAGCTCAAGAGACCCAGTACTTC.

V gene TRBV7-9 combines with J gene TRBJ1-5; no firm D call. There are 14 residues in the CDR3. CDR1 SEHNR and CDR2 FQNEAQ come from the germline V gene (reference sequence). The germline V and J ends were trimmed by 3 bases and 9 bases, with 15 bases remaining between them. The DNA for the CDR3 is TGTGCCAGCAGCTTCTGGACGGAGTCATCGCCCCAGCATTTT. It encodes CASSFWTESSPQHF.

The J gene is TRBJ1-5, the V gene TRBV28, with D unclear. Germline V gene data show CDR1 as MDHEN and CDR2 as SYDVKM. The CDR3 is 13 residues long. V was shortened by 11 bases and J by 0 bases, with 11 bases between the two germline ends. The CDR3, as DNA: TGTGCCGCAGATGAATTTAGCAATCAGCCCCAGCATTTT. It yields the protein CAADEFSNQPQHF. Drawing the rest from reference TRBV28 and TRBJ1-5, the complete variable domain is DVKVTQSSRYLVKRTGEKVFLECVQDMDHENMFWYRQDPGLGLRLIYFSYDVKMKEKGDIPEGYSVSREKKERFSLILESASTNQTSMYLCAADEFSNQPQHFGDGTRLSIL.

The V gene is TRBV5-6, the J gene TRBJ1-2; no clear D. The CDR3 contains 15 residues. Trimming removed 4 bases at V and 2 bases at J, with 15 bases between. CDR1 is SGHDT, CDR2 YYEEEE, per germline. CDR3 loop: CASSLGPLGNYGYTF. The CDR3 bases are TGTGCCAGCAGCCTGGGTCCCCTTGGGAACTATGGCTACACCTTC.

A remark on this clone: Sequence at one end of the junction differs from germline and may be a read error. This chain links TRBV5-1 with TRBJ1-1, with D maybe TRBD1 (5 bases). The V gene's germline CDR1 is SGHRS and CDR2 YFSETQ. The CDR3 covers 15 residues. The CDR3 nucleotides are TGCGCCAGCAGCTTGGTGGAGGGGAGGAACCCTGAAGCTTTCTTT. This translates into CASSLVEGRNPEAFF.

This clone has more than one count but fewer than ten. The chain joins TRBV4-3 to TRBJ1-6; 9 nucleotides agree with TRBD1. V was pared by 2 bases and J by 10 bases, with 9 bases of the junction left unmatched. This CDR3 is 16 amino acids long. Germline V CDR1 and CDR2: LGHNA, YSLEER. Here the CDR3 DNA reads TGCGCCAGCAGCCAACTTGGGGGACAGGGAGCGTCACCCCTCCACTTT. Its protein product is CASSQLGGQGASPLHF.

V usage is TRBV5-4 and J usage is TRBJ2-3; 8 nucleotides line up with TRBD1. Trimming cost V 10 bases and J 6 bases; bases outside gene matches: 13. This CDR3 contains 14 residues. Germline V gene lookup returns CDR1 SGHNT and CDR2 YYREEE (reference sequence). The CDR3 coding sequence is TGTGCCGTTCAGGGGGCGCGCCCCCGGGATACGCAGTATTTT. Its translation is CAVQGARPRDTQYF.

V usage is TRBV19 and J usage is TRBJ1-2, with TRBD1 identical over 7 bases. V lost 5 bases, J lost 8 bases, and 8 bases stayed unmatched. This CDR3 region has 13 residues. Germline-derived CDR1 and CDR2 are LNHDA and SQIVND (reference sequence). The chain's CDR3 is CASSPDRVKGYTF. Written as DNA, the CDR3 is TGTGCCAGTAGTCCTGACAGGGTGAAAGGCTACACCTTC.

The chain joins TRBV4-1 to TRBJ2-1; 7 positions agree with TRBD2. J was trimmed by 5 bases and V by 1 base; bases with no gene match: 5. The germline V gene has CDR1 MGHRA and CDR2 YSYEKL. CDR3 size: 15 residues. The CDR3 loop is CASSQVAGVNNEQFF. As DNA, the CDR3 is TGCGCCAGCAGCCAAGTCGCGGGGGTAAACAATGAGCAGTTCTTC.